This T cell receptor beta chain was captured in a study of T-cell reconstitution after alpha-beta-depleted transplantation in children. Unique molecular identifiers were incorporated during preparation of the TCRbeta library. TCRdb re-analysed the PCR reads in MiXCR, keeping a single row per CDR3 protein. The sample yields 15,000 to 20,000 distinct CDR3 sequences, roughly 8.2% seen once. Details on this clonotype: Its specificity is not known.

The study's findings and limits: T-cell numbers and diversity, one year after transplant, stemmed largely from T cells that were newly produced. Reportedly, only several hundred clones from non-depleted graft cells drove alpha-beta T-cell counts at about two months.

The CDR3 runs to 18 residues. CDR1 and CDR2 from the germline V gene are MGHRA and YSYEKL. V lost 9 bases and J lost 5; bases outside the gene matches: 17. This sequence was found in a boy in the first two years of life who had a stem cell transplant for Wiskott-Aldrich syndrome, so the T cells may come from the graft donor. Sequencing used PBMCs, mostly from graft donor cells, obtained 60 days after TCRalphabeta/CD19-depleted stem cell transplant. The rearrangement uses TRBV4-1 and TRBJ2-1; 12 nucleotides agree with TRBD2. The DNA for the CDR3 is TGCGCCAGAACCCACCAATCTTCTAGCGGGAGGGCCAACAATGAGCAGTTCTTC. Translation gives CARTHQSSSGRANNEQFF.